The next 26 T cell receptor beta chains were all read from a single sample in a study of cytomegalovirus exposure and HLA in healthy donors. TCRdb's copy holds only in-frame clones and misses some; the assay was immunoSEQ multiplex PCR. The sample has approximately 54,000 clones, roughly 87% seen once. The sample taken for sequencing was PBMCs. Receptors were obtained from a woman between 18 and 30 years old in good health and CMV-seropositive.

The gene calls are TRBV30 and TRBJ1-2, with D possibly TRBD1 on 5 matching bases. Trimming took off 0 bases at V and 7 bases at J, with 12 bases between the two ends. The CDR3 spans 13 residues. Looked up from germline, CDR1 is GTSNPN and CDR2 is SVGIG (reference sequence). This chain's CDR3 is CAWSVTDQGGYTF. CDR3 DNA sequence: TGTGCCTGGAGTGTGACAGACCAGGGTGGCTACACCTTC.

The rearrangement joins TRBV10-1 to TRBJ1-4; 7 bases fit TRBD1. Germline CDR1 and CDR2: WNHNN and SYGVQD (reference sequence). The CDR3 runs 15 residues. The junction had 6 bases not matched to a gene; V was cut back by 3 bases and J by 5 bases. The CDR3 sequence: CASSEPGTVNEKLFF. CDR3 DNA: TGCGCCAGCAGTGAACCCGGGACAGTCAATGAAAAACTGTTTTTT.

The V and J genes are TRBV30 and TRBJ2-3; a weak D match, TRBD1 (5 bases). Germline V gives CDR1 GTSNPN, CDR2 SVGIG (reference sequence). The CDR3 loop spans 14 amino acids. V was pared by 2 bases and J by 4 bases, with 13 bases between. The CDR3 is CAWSTGVAADTQYF. CDR3 nucleotide sequence: TGTGCCTGGAGTACAGGAGTTGCTGCAGATACGCAGTATTTT.

The chain couples TRBV14 to TRBJ1-1, with D possibly being TRBD1 (5 bases). V lost 0 bases and J 6 bases, leaving 11 bases between the germline ends. This CDR3 is built from 14 residues. Germline CDR1 SGHDN, CDR2 FVKESK. CDR3 sequence (DNA): TGTGCCAGCAGCCAAGATCTCAGGGTCGCTGAAGCTTTCTTT. This encodes CASSQDLRVAEAFF.

The chain joins TRBV19 to TRBJ1-5; D perhaps matches TRBD1 (5 bases). Germline V lookup: CDR1 LNHDA, CDR2 SQIVND (reference sequence). The V gene lost 6 bases and the J gene lost 7 bases, with 13 bases spanning the gap. The CDR3 covers 13 residues. CDR3 sequence (DNA): TGTGCCAGTAGCGTCGGGGCGGGACAGCCCCAGCATTTT. Translated, it gives CASSVGAGQPQHF.

The rearrangement links TRBV2 to TRBJ1-4, with 7 bases identical to TRBD1. The CDR3 runs 14 residues. Trimming cost V 7 bases and J 8 bases; bases outside gene matches: 10. Germline V gene lookup returns CDR1 SNHLY and CDR2 FYNNEI. The CDR3 DNA is TGTGCCAGCACCGGAGAAGGGGGCTGGGAAAAACTGTTTTTT. Encoded protein: CASTGEGGWEKLFF.

The chain recombines TRBV10-1 with TRBJ2-3; D remains unclear. The germline V gene has CDR1 WNHNN and CDR2 SYGVQD (reference sequence). V shed 0 bases and J shed 2 bases, with 6 bases lying between them. The CDR3 sequence is 14 residues long. This CDR3 reads CASSESSYTDTQYF. The CDR3 DNA reads as TGCGCCAGCAGTGAGTCTAGTTACACAGATACGCAGTATTTT.

The chain recombines TRBV9 with TRBJ1-1; D is undetermined. Trimming took 0 bases from V and 0 from J, leaving 6 bases between them. This CDR3 is built from 14 residues. Germline V gene data show CDR1 as SGDLS and CDR2 as YYNGEE. CDR3 bases: TGTGCCAGCAGCGTAGAGGCGGTGAACACTGAAGCTTTCTTT. Translation: CASSVEAVNTEAFF.

This chain links TRBV5-4 with TRBJ2-7, with 7 positions matching TRBD1. CDR1 and CDR2 from the germline V gene are SGHNT and YYREEE (reference sequence). The length of the CDR3 is 14 residues. J lost 0 bases, V lost 4 bases, and 4 bases had no gene match. The CDR3 loop reads CASSPRDSSYEQYF. CDR3 bases: TGTGCCAGCAGCCCCCGGGACAGCTCCTACGAGCAGTACTTC.

The chain uses TRBV4-2 and TRBJ1-3; no definite D call. V was clipped by 0 bases and J by 0 bases, with 6 bases between them. In germline, CDR1 is LGHNA, CDR2 YNFKEQ. The CDR3 totals 15 residues. The CDR3 DNA is TGTGCCAGCAGCCAAGACAGGTCCTCTGGAAACACCATATATTTT. Amino acids: CASSQDRSSGNTIYF.

The gene calls are TRBV28 and TRBJ1-4, with D possibly matching TRBD1 (5 bases). From germline, CDR1 is MDHEN and CDR2 SYDVKM. Trimming removed 6 bases at V and 5 bases at J, with 10 bases between. The length of the CDR3 is 13 residues. CDR3 in DNA: TGTGCCAGCAGGGAGGGACGGAATGAAAAACTGTTTTTT. Translating gives CASREGRNEKLFF. The whole variable domain, remainder taken from reference TRBV28 and TRBJ1-4, is DVKVTQSSRYLVKRTGEKVFLECVQDMDHENMFWYRQDPGLGLRLIYFSYDVKMKEKGDIPEGYSVSREKKERFSLILESASTNQTSMYLCASREGRNEKLFFGSGTQLSVL.

This clone was observed a single time. V usage is TRBV19 and J usage is TRBJ1-2; the D is unclear. The CDR3 consists of 14 residues. In germline, CDR1 is LNHDA, CDR2 SQIVND (reference sequence). The V end was cut by 3 bases, the J end by 4 bases, with 12 bases between. The CDR3 bases are TGTGCCAGTAGTATCGCGGGTAGGGCCTATGGCTACACCTTC. Residues: CASSIAGRAYGYTF.

This clone was observed a handful of times. The J gene is TRBJ2-1, the V gene TRBV28; 8 bases agree with TRBD2. With V trimmed by 2 bases and J by 9 bases, 3 bases remained unmatched. The CDR3 runs 13 residues. Germline CDR1 reads MDHEN; CDR2 reads SYDVKM. The CDR3 DNA reads TGTGCCAGCAGTTTAGCGGGGGGCAGTGAGCAGTTCTTC. As protein: CASSLAGGSEQFF.

The chain links TRBV4-3 to TRBJ2-7, with a tentative D call TRBD1 (6 bases). The CDR3 runs 17 residues. V lost 4 bases, J lost 2 bases, and 21 bases lay in between. Germline V gene data show CDR1 as LGHNA and CDR2 as YSLEER. The CDR3 is CASSLSTSDSFTYEQYF. CDR3 nucleotides: TGCGCCAGCAGCCTCTCTACCTCGGACAGTTTCACCTACGAGCAGTACTTC.

The rearrangement joins TRBV4-3 to TRBJ2-3, with 12 bases aligning to TRBD2. The V gene end was trimmed by 1 base and the J gene end by 0 bases; junction bases not matched to a gene: 8. Germline-derived CDR1 and CDR2 are LGHNA and YSLEER. There are 19 residues in the CDR3. In DNA, the CDR3 is TGCGCCAGCAGCCAAGCACTAGCGGGGGGTCACTCTAGCACAGATACGCAGTATTTT. It is translated as CASSQALAGGHSSTDTQYF.

The V and J genes are TRBV18 and TRBJ1-5; D not certain. V lost 1 base and J 4 bases, leaving 17 bases between the germline ends. Germline loops: CDR1 KGHSH, CDR2 LQKENI. CDR3 length equals 17 residues. In nucleotides, the CDR3 is TGTGCCAGCTCACCACGGGCCTCGAGGGAGGGTAATCAGCCCCAGCATTTT. It yields the protein CASSPRASREGNQPQHF.

The J gene is TRBJ2-7, the V gene TRBV4-3; TRBD1 aligns across 7 bases. The germline V gene encodes CDR1 LGHNA and CDR2 YSLEER. V lost 1 base to trimming and J lost 0 bases; unmatched junction nucleotides: 6. The CDR3 spans 16 residues. The CDR3 sequence: CASSQGPGGSSYEQYF. CDR3 nucleotides: TGCGCCAGCAGCCAAGGGCCAGGGGGTTCCTCCTACGAGCAGTACTTC.

The chain has TRBV5-1 and TRBJ2-5; 10 nucleotides match TRBD1. Trimming at V came to 0 bases and at J to 5 bases, leaving 4 bases not matched to a gene. CDR1 and CDR2 from the germline V gene are SGHRS and YFSETQ. The CDR3 sequence is 15 residues long. The CDR3 region has the DNA TGCGCCAGCAGCTTGGGGGACAGGGGTTGGGAGACCCAGTACTTC. Translated: CASSLGDRGWETQYF.

This chain links TRBV5-1 with TRBJ1-1; D unresolved. The CDR3 runs 13 residues. CDR1 and CDR2 (germline): SGHRS, YFSETQ. V lost 5 bases, J lost 6 bases, and 14 bases lay in between. The CDR3 DNA follows: TGCGCCAGCAGTTCTCTTATTCGGGCTGAAGCTTTCTTT. Translation gives CASSSLIRAEAFF.

This chain connects TRBV6-5 to TRBJ1-1, with 7 bases identical to TRBD1. Germline CDR1 and CDR2: MNHEY and SVGAGI. CDR3 length equals 14 residues. The junction had 9 bases not matched to a gene; V was cut back by 6 bases and J by 5 bases. The CDR3 is CASRVQGRRTEAFF. CDR3 coding DNA: TGTGCCAGCAGAGTACAGGGGCGGAGGACTGAAGCTTTCTTT.

The count of this clone is one. The chain couples TRBV6-1 to TRBJ1-2; TRBD1 agrees at 9 bases. Trimming took 5 bases from V and 2 from J; bases not matched to a gene: 6. Per germline, CDR1 MNHNS and CDR2 SASEGT. The CDR3 is made up of 15 amino acids. DNA for the CDR3: TGTGCCAGCAGTAGTCCGGGACAGGGCAACTATGGCTACACCTTC. Translation: CASSSPGQGNYGYTF.

V and J are TRBV6-5 and TRBJ1-1, with a weak D call TRBD1 (5 bases). Trimming removed 4 bases at V and 2 bases at J, with 17 bases between. CDR1 and CDR2 from the germline V gene are MNHEY and SVGAGI. The CDR3 runs 16 residues. CDR3 coding DNA: TGTGCCAGCAGTTTACGCGAACAGGTTTTAAACACTGAAGCTTTCTTT. This translates into CASSLREQVLNTEAFF.

V is TRBV25-1 and J is TRBJ2-1; D is perhaps TRBD1 (7 bases). Germline V gene data show CDR1 as MGHDK and CDR2 as SYGVNS. The CDR3 length is 14 residues. V was trimmed by 6 bases and J by 4 bases, leaving 13 bases between them. DNA for the CDR3: TGTGCCAGCAGACAGACAGGGAGGTACAATGAGCAGTTCTTC. It specifies CASRQTGRYNEQFF.

The CDR3 DNA reads TGTGCCATCAGTAAAACTAGCGGGGGGGCATCAGATACGCAGTATTTT. Residues: CAISKTSGGASDTQYF. The genes are TRBV10-3 and TRBJ2-3; TRBD2 matches 13 bases. Germline CDR1 reads ENHRY; CDR2 reads SYGVKD. This CDR3 has 16 amino acids. Germline trimming cut 5 bases from V and 4 bases from J; bases unmatched to any gene: 6.

This clone was recorded only once. The chain employs TRBV19 and TRBJ2-2; 10 bases are a match to TRBD2. V trimming: 4 bases; J trimming: 4 bases; junction bases outside the gene matches: 3. In germline, CDR1 is LNHDA, CDR2 SQIVND (reference sequence). The CDR3 has 15 amino acids. The CDR3: CASSKSGGGTGELFF. In DNA form, the CDR3 reads TGTGCCAGTAGTAAAAGCGGGGGGGGCACCGGGGAGCTGTTTTTT.

J is TRBJ2-1 and V is TRBV4-1, with 9 bases fitting TRBD1. This CDR3 region has 16 residues. The germline V gene has CDR1 MGHRA and CDR2 YSYEKL. J lost 7 bases, V lost 1 base, and 8 bases had no gene match. The CDR3 loop reads CASSQAPGTGLNEQFF. CDR3 nucleotides: TGCGCCAGCAGCCAAGCACCCGGGACAGGGTTGAATGAGCAGTTCTTC.